One and the same sample provided the 17 T cell receptor beta chains below, sequenced in a study of CD8+CD57+ T cells in acquired aplastic anemia. CD8+CD57+ cell expansion, shown by flow cytometry, had occurred in the patients selected for sequencing. The template used for profiling TCR beta VDJ and CDR3 was genomic DNA. TCRdb re-analysed the reads in MiXCR, keeping a single row per CDR3 protein. The sample holds roughly 280,000 distinct CDR3 sequences; approximately 57% are singletons and the top ten take around 1.2%. What was sequenced was sorted CD4+, CD8+, or CD8+CD57+ T cells (not recorded which) from PBMCs. These receptors all come from a human donor with aplastic anemia.

This clonotype occurred a few times. V usage is TRBV20-1 and J usage is TRBJ2-1; D is ambiguous. The CDR3 is made up of 13 amino acids. Trimming took off 1 base at V and 4 bases at J, with 8 bases between the two ends. Germline CDR1 is DFQATT and CDR2 is SNEGSKA (reference sequence). For the CDR3, the DNA is TGCAGTGCTAGAGGCGCAGCTTACAATGAGCAGTTCTTC. Its protein product is CSARGAAYNEQFF.

The chain has TRBV7-3 and TRBJ2-3, with 13 bases fitting TRBD2. The length of the CDR3 is 19 residues. V trimming: 1 base; J trimming: 2 bases; junction bases outside the gene matches: 9. CDR1 and CDR2 from the germline V gene are SGHTA and FQGTGA. CDR3 sequence (DNA): TGTGCCAGCAGCTTAAACGCGACTAGCGGGGGGACCTACACAGATACGCAGTATTTT. This translates into CASSLNATSGGTYTDTQYF.

The V and J genes are TRBV15 and TRBJ2-1, with TRBD2 matching over 10 bases. Germline trimming cut 3 bases from V and 7 bases from J; bases unmatched to any gene: 9. The CDR3 length is 16 residues. Germline loops: CDR1 LNHNV, CDR2 YYDKDF (reference sequence). CDR3 nucleotides: TGTGCCACCAGCAGCCTTCTAGCGGGAGTAACGAATGAGCAGTTCTTC. Protein sequence: CATSSLLAGVTNEQFF.

This clonotype was counted only a few times. V and J are TRBV10-3 and TRBJ1-3, with a weak D call TRBD1 (5 bases). The V and J ends lost 6 bases and 4 bases respectively, with 16 bases between them. The germline V gene has CDR1 ENHRY and CDR2 SYGVKD. The CDR3 spans 15 residues. CDR3 residues: CAISPRQTEGNTIYF. The CDR3 bases are TGTGCCATCAGCCCCCGACAGACCGAGGGAAACACCATATATTTT.

The V gene is TRBV20-1, the J gene TRBJ1-2; D is undetermined. The germline V gene encodes CDR1 DFQATT and CDR2 SNEGSKA (reference sequence). This CDR3 spans 15 amino acids. Trimming removed 8 bases from V and 0 bases from J, with 19 bases in between. CDR3 sequence (DNA): TGCAGTACTACCCGGGCGGGAGTGTCTAACTATGGCTACACCTTC. Amino acid sequence: CSTTRAGVSNYGYTF.

This chain links TRBV5-1 with TRBJ2-7; tentative D call: TRBD1 (6 bases). Per germline, CDR1 SGHRS and CDR2 YFSETQ. The CDR3 runs to 15 residues. Trimming stripped 0 bases from V and 4 bases from J, with 14 bases between. CDR3 nucleotides: TGCGCCAGCAGCTTGGATGACAGGTCAACATACGAGCAGTACTTC. Encoded protein: CASSLDDRSTYEQYF.

The chain has TRBV20-1 and TRBJ2-2; TRBD1 is a possible D gene (6 bases). V was pared by 0 bases and J by 7 bases, with 9 bases between. Germline values: CDR1 DFQATT, CDR2 SNEGSKA (reference sequence). The CDR3 is made up of 13 amino acids. Here the CDR3 DNA reads TGCAGTGCTAGAGACAGGGGTCACGGGGAGCTGTTTTTT. Translated, it gives CSARDRGHGELFF.

The chain is built from TRBV7-9 and TRBJ1-3; TRBD1 is a possible D gene (5 bases). This CDR3 has 15 amino acids. Trimming removed 2 bases from V and 8 bases from J, with 16 bases in between. Germline-derived CDR1 and CDR2 are SEHNR and FQNEAQ (reference sequence). CDR3 in DNA: TGTGCCAGCAGCTTAAGTGGACCAGGGCGAGACACCATATATTTT. Its translation: CASSLSGPGRDTIYF.

The chain uses TRBV24-1 and TRBJ2-2; D gene uncertain. V lost 2 bases to trimming and J lost 8 bases, with 8 bases between them. The CDR3 is made up of 13 amino acids. Looked up from germline, CDR1 is KGHDR and CDR2 is SFDVKD. The CDR3 loop is CATSDSLWGELFF. The CDR3 coding sequence is TGTGCCACCAGTGATTCTTTGTGGGGGGAGCTGTTTTTT.

V and J are TRBV2 and TRBJ1-2, with 8 bases that match TRBD1. Germline-derived CDR1 and CDR2 are SNHLY and FYNNEI. The length of the CDR3 is 15 residues. The trim removed 5 bases at V and 4 bases at J, leaving 9 bases unmatched. This CDR3 is CASSPIRQGTYGYTF. DNA for the CDR3: TGTGCCAGCAGTCCTATCAGACAGGGGACCTATGGCTACACCTTC. Full variable domain (remainder filled in from reference TRBV2 and TRBJ1-2): EPEVTQTPSHQVTQMGQEVILRCVPISNHLYFYWYRQILGQKVEFLVSFYNNEISEKSEIFDDQFSVERPDGSNFTLKIRSTKLEDSAMYFCASSPIRQGTYGYTFGSGTRLTVV.

This chain uses TRBV28 with TRBJ1-1; D unclear. V lost 4 bases and J 0 bases, leaving 6 bases between the germline ends. The length of the CDR3 is 13 residues. Germline CDR1 MDHEN, CDR2 SYDVKM. The CDR3: CASSSQLNTEAFF. The CDR3 DNA sequence: TGTGCCAGCAGTTCTCAGTTGAACACTGAAGCTTTCTTT. Full variable domain (missing parts from reference TRBV28 and TRBJ1-1): DVKVTQSSRYLVKRTGEKVFLECVQDMDHENMFWYRQDPGLGLRLIYFSYDVKMKEKGDIPEGYSVSREKKERFSLILESASTNQTSMYLCASSSQLNTEAFFGQGTRLTVV.

For this clonotype: Lacking the conserved final phenylalanine or tryptophan, this CDR3 likely reflects a read error. The chain is built from TRBV7-9 and TRBJ2-7, with D tentatively TRBD1 (6 bases). The CDR3 covers 14 residues. The germline gives CDR1 SEHNR, CDR2 FQNEAQ (reference sequence). CDR3 sequence (DNA): TGTGCCAGCATCTTAGGTCAGGTCGGGGACAAGCAGTACTCC. This sequence encodes CASILGQVGDKQYS.

V gene TRBV5-1 combines with J gene TRBJ1-3, with no clear D. In germline, CDR1 is SGHRS, CDR2 YFSETQ. Trimming stripped 0 bases from V and 9 bases from J, with 13 bases between. CDR3 size: 14 residues. Here the CDR3 reads CASSLVARGGTIYF. DNA of the CDR3: TGCGCCAGCAGCTTGGTGGCTCGCGGAGGCACCATATATTTT.

This clonotype was seen many times. This chain connects TRBV9 to TRBJ2-7; no reliable D call. Germline-derived CDR1 and CDR2 are SGDLS and YYNGEE. V lost 1 base and J 2 bases, leaving 10 bases between the germline ends. There are 14 residues in the CDR3. The CDR3 here is CASSVTPQTYEQYF. As DNA, the CDR3 is TGTGCCAGCAGCGTAACCCCGCAGACCTACGAGCAGTACTTC.

This clonotype was observed at least ten times. V is TRBV24-1 and J is TRBJ2-4; no firm D call. Germline CDR1 and CDR2: KGHDR and SFDVKD. V lost 4 bases, J lost 6 bases, and 6 bases lay in between. The CDR3 loop spans 12 amino acids. Written as DNA, the CDR3 is TGTGCCACCAGTGACCAGAGAAACATTCAGTACTTC. Encoded protein: CATSDQRNIQYF.

This clonotype was counted many times. The chain carries TRBV5-1 and TRBJ2-1, with 10 bases lining up with TRBD2. J gave up 4 bases and V 7 bases, and 2 bases lay outside the gene matches. Germline CDR1 SGHRS, CDR2 YFSETQ. The CDR3 loop spans 13 amino acids. CDR3 DNA: TGCGCCAGCGGACTAGCGGATTACAATGAGCAGTTCTTC. Its protein product is CASGLADYNEQFF.

Turning to this clonotype: No DNA is shown, since the ends of the CDR3 on it are uncertain; the CDR3 is the one TCRdb lists. The genes are TRBV7-3 and TRBJ2-3; the table gives TRBD1 as D, unverified against the DNA. The CDR3 totals 13 residues, both ends included. The germline V gene has CDR1 SGHTA and CDR2 FQGTGA. The CDR3 here is CASSLTVGEGAYF.